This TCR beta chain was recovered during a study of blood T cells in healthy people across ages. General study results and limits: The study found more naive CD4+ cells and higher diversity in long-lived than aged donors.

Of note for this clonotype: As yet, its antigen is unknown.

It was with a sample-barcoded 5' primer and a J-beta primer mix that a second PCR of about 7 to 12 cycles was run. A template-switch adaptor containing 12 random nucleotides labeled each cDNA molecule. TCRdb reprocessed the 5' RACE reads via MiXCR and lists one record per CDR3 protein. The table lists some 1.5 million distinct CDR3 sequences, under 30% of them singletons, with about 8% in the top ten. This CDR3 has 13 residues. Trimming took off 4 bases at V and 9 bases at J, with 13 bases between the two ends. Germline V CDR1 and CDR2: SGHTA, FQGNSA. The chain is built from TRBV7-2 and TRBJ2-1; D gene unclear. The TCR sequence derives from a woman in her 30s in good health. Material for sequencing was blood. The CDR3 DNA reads TGTGCCAGCAGCTACGAGTTGGCGGTTGAGCAGTTCTTC. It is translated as CASSYELAVEQFF. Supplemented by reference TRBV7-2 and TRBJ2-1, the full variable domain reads GAGVSQSPSNKVTEKGKDVELRCDPISGHTALYWYRQSLGQGLEFLIYFQGNSAPDKSGLPSDRFSAERTGGSVSTLTIQRTQQEDSAVYLCASSYELAVEQFFGPGTRLTVL.